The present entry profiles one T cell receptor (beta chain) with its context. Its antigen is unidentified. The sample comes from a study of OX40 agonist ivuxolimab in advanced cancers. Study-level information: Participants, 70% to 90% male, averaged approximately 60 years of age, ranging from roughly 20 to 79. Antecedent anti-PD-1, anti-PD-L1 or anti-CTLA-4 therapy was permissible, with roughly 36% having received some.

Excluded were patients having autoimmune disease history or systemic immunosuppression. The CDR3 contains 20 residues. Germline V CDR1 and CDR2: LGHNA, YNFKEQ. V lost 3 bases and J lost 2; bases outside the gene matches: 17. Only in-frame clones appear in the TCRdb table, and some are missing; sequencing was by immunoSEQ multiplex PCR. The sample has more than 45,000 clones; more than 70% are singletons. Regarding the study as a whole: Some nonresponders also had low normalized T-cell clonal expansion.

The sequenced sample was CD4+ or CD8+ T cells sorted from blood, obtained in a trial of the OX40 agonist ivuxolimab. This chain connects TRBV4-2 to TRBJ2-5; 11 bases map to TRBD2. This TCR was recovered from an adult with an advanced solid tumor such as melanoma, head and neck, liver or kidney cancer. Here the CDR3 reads CASSQRDRLAGTFSQETQYF. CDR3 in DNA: TGTGCCAGCAGCCAGAGGGATCGACTAGCGGGGACATTTTCTCAAGAGACCCAGTACTTC.